The source of this TCR beta chain is a study of low-dose radiotherapy and immunotherapy resistance in tumors. First-strand cDNA used TRAV- and TRBV-specific primers, covering alpha and beta chains. Amplification of TCRs used a constant-region primer and V-primer adapter for around 19 PCR cycles. MiXCR, applied by TCRdb to the reads, yields one record per CDR3 protein. The table shows 64,000 or so distinct CDR3 sequences, with around 29% occurring only once. The time point: before trial treatment. Germline trimming cut 6 bases from V and 0 bases from J; bases unmatched to any gene: 8. The CDR3 runs to 15 residues. Germline CDR1 and CDR2: DFQATT and SNEGSKA (reference sequence).

The origin of this receptor is a female donor with ovarian cancer. Material: PBMCs, obtained before treatment. V is TRBV20-1 and J is TRBJ1-3, with TRBD1 matching over 7 bases. The CDR3: CSARTGANSGNTIYF. CDR3 sequence (DNA): TGCAGTGCCAGAACAGGGGCGAACTCTGGAAACACCATATATTTT.